The source of this T cell receptor (beta chain) is a study of cytomegalovirus exposure and HLA in healthy donors. General observations from the study: Diagnosis of cytomegalovirus status made by the classifier reportedly showed high specificity and sensitivity.

PCR employed 60 Vbeta and 13 Jbeta primers. The table came from immunoSEQ multiplex PCR; TCRdb's copy has only in-frame clones and leaves some out. The repertoire holds roughly 130,000 clones, with about 80% as singletons. Trimming removed 4 bases at V and 2 bases at J, with 18 bases between. The CDR3 runs 16 residues. Germline CDR1 SGHNT, CDR2 YYREEE (reference sequence). Note on this clone: Its specificity is unknown.

The specimen sequenced was PBMCs. The chain links TRBV5-4 to TRBJ1-2; no reliable D call. The sequence came from a man aged 40-50 years in good health and CMV-seronegative. The CDR3 sequence is CASSPDLVGRNYGYTF. CDR3 nucleotide sequence: TGTGCCAGCAGCCCTGATCTTGTCGGCAGGAACTATGGCTACACCTTC.